Detailed here is one TCR beta chain. This specimen comes from a study of blood T cell repertoires in COVID-19. Trimming took off 2 bases at V and 8 bases at J, with 7 bases between the two ends. The CDR3 totals 13 residues. Only in-frame clones appear in the TCRdb table, and some are missing; sequencing was by immunoSEQ multiplex PCR. The sample shows 150,000 or so clones, approximately 90% of them seen only once. The source material was peripheral blood. The rearrangement joins TRBV12-3 or TRBV12-4 to TRBJ1-6; D might be TRBD1 (5 bases). The receptor's source is a woman aged 40 to 50 with acute or convalescent COVID-19. In nucleotides, the CDR3 is TGTGCCAGCAGTTTAAAGGGGTATTCACCCCTCCACTTT. Translation gives CASSLKGYSPLHF.